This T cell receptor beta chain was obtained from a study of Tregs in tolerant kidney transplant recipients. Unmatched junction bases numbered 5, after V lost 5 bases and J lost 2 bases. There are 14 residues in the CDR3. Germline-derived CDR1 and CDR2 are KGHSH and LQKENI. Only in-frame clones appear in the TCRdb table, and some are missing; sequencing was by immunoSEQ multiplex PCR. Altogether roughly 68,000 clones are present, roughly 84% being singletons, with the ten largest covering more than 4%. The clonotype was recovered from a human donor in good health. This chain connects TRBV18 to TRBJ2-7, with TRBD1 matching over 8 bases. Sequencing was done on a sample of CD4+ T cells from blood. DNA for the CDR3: TGTGCCAGCTCATCAGGACAGGGCCCCTACGAGCAGTACTTC. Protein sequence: CASSSGQGPYEQYF. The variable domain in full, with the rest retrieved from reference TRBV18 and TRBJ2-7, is NAGVMQNPRHLVRRRGQEARLRCSPMKGHSHVYWYRQLPEEGLKFMVYLQKENIIDESGMPKERFSAEFPKEGPSILRIQQVVRGDSAAYFCASSSGQGPYEQYFGPGTRLTVT.